This entry lists 17 T cell receptor beta chains sequenced from one sample in a study of PD-L1 blockade in urothelial cancer. The data were produced by immunoSEQ multiplex PCR, yet TCRdb's version contains in-frame clones alone and is incomplete. Among 12,000 to 15,000 clones listed, roughly 88% were seen once. This specimen was PBMCs, taken around atezolizumab (anti-PD-L1) treatment. The receptors were gathered from a man aged 65 to 79 with urothelial cancer.

This chain uses TRBV7-9 with TRBJ2-3; 7 positions match TRBD2. The germline V gene encodes CDR1 SEHNR and CDR2 FQNEAQ (reference sequence). The ends lost 5 bases at V and 1 base at J; junction bases unmatched: 12. The CDR3 has 17 amino acids. This CDR3 is CASSTTVAGRGTDTQYF. The CDR3 DNA sequence: TGTGCCAGCAGCACGACCGTAGCGGGTAGGGGCACAGATACGCAGTATTTT.

The V and J genes are TRBV6-1 and TRBJ1-5, with 9 bases identical to TRBD1. The CDR3 contains 14 residues. From germline, CDR1 is MNHNS and CDR2 SASEGT. CDR3 protein: CAHMGQGLNQPQHF. For the CDR3, the DNA is TGTGCACACATGGGACAGGGCTTAAATCAGCCCCAGCATTTT.

The chain joins TRBV25-1 to TRBJ1-1; tentative D call: TRBD1 (6 bases). The CDR3 loop spans 13 amino acids. V was cut by 5 bases and J by 7 bases, with 14 bases left in between. Germline-derived CDR1 and CDR2 are MGHDK and SYGVNS. The CDR3: CASSITGGLEAFF. The CDR3 nucleotides read TGTGCCAGCAGTATAACGGGGGGCCTTGAAGCTTTCTTT.

The V and J genes are TRBV6-6 and TRBJ1-2; D is ambiguous. Looked up from germline, CDR1 is MNHNY and CDR2 is SVGAGI (reference sequence). The CDR3 has 14 amino acids. V was cut by 2 bases and J by 6 bases, with 13 bases left in between. The CDR3 DNA is TGTGCCAGCAGTTACATCTCCACATTAAATGGCTACACCTTC. Translated: CASSYISTLNGYTF.

This chain connects TRBV16 to TRBJ1-4; no reliable D call. Germline lookup yields CDR1 KGHSY and CDR2 FQNENV. Trimming stripped 3 bases from V and 2 bases from J, with 7 bases between. The CDR3 is 14 amino acids. In DNA form, the CDR3 reads TGTGCCAGCAGCCAGGGAGACACTAATGAAAAACTGTTTTTT. It yields the protein CASSQGDTNEKLFF.

This sequence joins TRBV27 and TRBJ1-1, with 12 nucleotides matching TRBD1. Trimming took 6 bases from V and 4 from J; bases not matched to a gene: 9. Germline-derived CDR1 and CDR2 are MNHEY and SMNVEV (reference sequence). The CDR3 has 16 amino acids. The CDR3 protein is CASRPGQGAGGTEAFF. The CDR3 DNA is TGTGCCAGCAGGCCGGGACAGGGGGCCGGTGGCACTGAAGCTTTCTTT.

The chain is built from TRBV10-3 and TRBJ1-1; 9 bases match TRBD1. Trimming removed 6 bases from V and 0 bases from J; junction bases left unmatched: 2. Looked up from germline, CDR1 is ENHRY and CDR2 is SYGVKD. This CDR3 region has 14 residues. The CDR3 region is CAISGTGLNTEAFF. CDR3 nucleotide sequence: TGTGCCATCAGCGGGACAGGGTTGAACACTGAAGCTTTCTTT.

V and J are TRBV7-9 and TRBJ2-7; 8 nucleotides agree with TRBD2. The CDR3 consists of 15 residues. Per germline, CDR1 SEHNR and CDR2 FQNEAQ (reference sequence). The J segment lost 7 bases and the V segment lost 2 bases, leaving 10 bases of the junction unmatched. CDR3 residues: CASSLIGGAAEEQYF. CDR3 DNA sequence: TGTGCCAGCAGCTTAATCGGGGGGGCCGCTGAAGAGCAGTACTTC.

The J gene is TRBJ1-1, the V gene TRBV10-1; TRBD1 might be the D (5 bases). Germline V gives CDR1 WNHNN, CDR2 SYGVQD (reference sequence). The CDR3 covers 13 residues. V gave up 3 bases and J gave up 4 bases, with 9 bases separating them. In DNA, the CDR3 is TGCGCCAGCAGTGATACTCAGGGCACTGAAGCTTTCTTT. Protein product: CASSDTQGTEAFF.

In its sample, this clone was seen a few times. The chain is built from TRBV30 and TRBJ1-6; TRBD1 is a possible D gene (5 bases). Per germline, CDR1 GTSNPN and CDR2 SVGIG (reference sequence). Trimming shortened V by 3 bases and J by 3 bases, and 9 bases separated the two germline ends. CDR3 length: 14 residues. CDR3 sequence: CAWRGRLYNSPLHF. The CDR3 nucleotides read TGTGCCTGGAGGGGGCGACTCTATAATTCACCCCTCCACTTT.

This chain uses TRBV4-2 with TRBJ2-5; a possible D gene is TRBD2 (6 bases). Germline loops: CDR1 LGHNA, CDR2 YNFKEQ. The CDR3 totals 15 residues. The V and J ends lost 3 bases and 2 bases respectively, with 13 bases between them. CDR3 nucleotides: TGTGCCAGCAGCCAGGACCCTAGCGTTCAAGAGACCCAGTACTTC. This translates into CASSQDPSVQETQYF.

This clone appeared a single time. The junction does not match germline at one end; this may be a read error. The V gene is TRBV2, the J gene TRBJ2-7; TRBD2 might be the D (6 bases). Germline V gene lookup returns CDR1 SNHLY and CDR2 FYNNEI. The CDR3 length is 12 residues. As DNA, the CDR3 is TGTGCCAGCAGTGGGGACTCCAACGAGCAGTACTTC. The encoded protein is CASSGDSNEQYF.

This chain connects TRBV5-1 to TRBJ1-6; D gene unclear. This CDR3 is built from 15 residues. V was shortened by 1 base and J by 2 bases, with 7 bases between the two germline ends. The V gene's germline CDR1 is SGHRS and CDR2 YFSETQ. Written as DNA, the CDR3 is TGCGCCAGCAGCTTGAGAGGGACCTATAATTCACCCCTCCACTTT. This codes for CASSLRGTYNSPLHF.

The chain recombines TRBV28 with TRBJ2-1, with 9 bases aligning to TRBD1. The CDR3 runs 12 residues. The ends lost 6 bases at V and 9 bases at J; junction bases unmatched: 3. Germline assignment: CDR1 MDHEN and CDR2 SYDVKM. The CDR3 is CASSKQGAEQFF. In DNA, the CDR3 is TGTGCCAGCAGCAAACAGGGGGCTGAGCAGTTCTTC. The full variable domain, rest sourced from reference TRBV28 and TRBJ2-1, is DVKVTQSSRYLVKRTGEKVFLECVQDMDHENMFWYRQDPGLGLRLIYFSYDVKMKEKGDIPEGYSVSREKKERFSLILESASTNQTSMYLCASSKQGAEQFFGPGTRLTVL.

This chain joins TRBV11-2 and TRBJ2-7, with TRBD1 matching 7 bases. This CDR3 contains 13 residues. With V trimmed by 5 bases and J by 5 bases, 6 bases remained unmatched. Germline V gene lookup returns CDR1 SGHAT and CDR2 FQNNGV. In DNA, the CDR3 is TGTGCCAGCAGCCTCGCACAGGGGAACGAGCAGTACTTC. The encoded protein is CASSLAQGNEQYF.

The chain recombines TRBV21-1 with TRBJ2-7; the table calls TRBD2, which could not be checked here. TRBV21-1 is listed as a pseudogene. The CDR3 has 11 residues. CDR3 DNA sequence: TGTGCCAGCAGCAACCTTTACGAGCAGTACTTC. This sequence encodes CASSNLYEQYF.

The chain joins TRBV7-9 to TRBJ1-1; D remains ambiguous. The CDR3 has 13 amino acids. Germline lookup yields CDR1 SEHNR and CDR2 FQNEAQ (reference sequence). V gave up 1 base and J gave up 7 bases, with 10 bases separating them. CDR3: CASSLEGASEAFF. In DNA, the CDR3 is TGTGCCAGCAGCTTAGAAGGAGCCAGTGAAGCTTTCTTT.